These 26 T cell receptor beta chains were sequenced from one sample in a study of blood T cell repertoires in COVID-19. The method was immunoSEQ multiplex PCR; TCRdb's version includes in-frame clones alone and lacks a portion of them. The table has 65,000 to 95,000 clones, 89% seen once; the top ten hold approximately 10%. The sample consisted of peripheral blood. The receptors here all came from a man aged 80 or over with acute or convalescent COVID-19.

This clone was observed a single time. V is TRBV27 and J is TRBJ2-7; 7 positions match TRBD2. The V and J ends lost 2 bases and 2 bases, in that order; junction bases with no gene match: 6. This CDR3 contains 15 residues. The germline gives CDR1 MNHEY, CDR2 SMNVEV (reference sequence). The CDR3: CASSLRRERAYEQYF. The CDR3 DNA follows: TGTGCCAGCAGTTTAAGGCGGGAGAGAGCCTACGAGCAGTACTTC.

This clone was found once. The chain employs TRBV6-5 and TRBJ2-7; tentative D call: TRBD1 (6 bases). This CDR3 has 12 amino acids. Germline CDR1 MNHEY, CDR2 SVGAGI. Trimming took off 4 bases at V and 4 bases at J, with 8 bases between the two ends. CDR3 sequence reads: CASSLDRYEQYF. The CDR3 DNA reads as TGTGCCAGCAGTTTGGACAGATACGAGCAGTACTTC.

V is TRBV19 and J is TRBJ1-2, with TRBD1 identical over 8 bases. Germline-derived CDR1 and CDR2 are LNHDA and SQIVND (reference sequence). J lost 5 bases, V lost 6 bases, and 5 bases had no gene match. There are 13 residues in the CDR3. The CDR3 DNA reads TGTGCCAGTAGCCGACAGGGGCAATATGGCTACACCTTC. This gives the protein CASSRQGQYGYTF.

The J gene is TRBJ2-7, the V gene TRBV5-4, with TRBD1 matching over 10 bases. The trim removed 3 bases at V and 5 bases at J, leaving 5 bases unmatched. Germline lookup yields CDR1 SGHNT and CDR2 YYREEE (reference sequence). The CDR3 contains 14 residues. This CDR3 is CASSWRTGGDEQYF. The CDR3 bases are TGTGCCAGCAGCTGGAGGACAGGGGGAGACGAGCAGTACTTC.

This clone was counted a few times. The gene calls are TRBV19 and TRBJ1-5; 12 positions agree with TRBD1. There are 16 residues in the CDR3. CDR1 is LNHDA, CDR2 SQIVND, per germline (reference sequence). V was pared by 4 bases and J by 6 bases, with 7 bases of the junction left unmatched. The CDR3 coding sequence is TGTGCCAGTAGTAATCAGGGGACAGGGGGCCTTCAGCCCCAGCATTTT. Residues: CASSNQGTGGLQPQHF.

J is TRBJ1-1 and V is TRBV13; D unresolved. V was cut by 5 bases and J by 0 bases, with 10 bases left in between. Germline CDR1 is PRHDT and CDR2 is FYEKMQ (reference sequence). This CDR3 has 14 amino acids. As DNA, the CDR3 is TGTGCCAGCAGCGGCCCACCCATGAACACTGAAGCTTTCTTT. Protein product: CASSGPPMNTEAFF.

The CDR3 DNA sequence: TGTGCCAGCAGCCCCGGAACACAGGGGGCCGGAGCTTTCTTT. Its translation: CASSPGTQGAGAFF. The chain links TRBV5-6 to TRBJ1-1, with TRBD1 matching 9 bases. The germline V gene has CDR1 SGHDT and CDR2 YYEEEE. The V segment lost 4 bases and the J segment 10 bases; nucleotides outside the gene matches: 11. The CDR3 has 14 residues.

The V and J genes are TRBV7-8 and TRBJ2-5, with D perhaps TRBD1 (5 bases). Trimming shortened V by 5 bases and J by 5 bases, and 15 bases separated the two germline ends. Germline V gene lookup returns CDR1 SGHVS and CDR2 FQNEAQ. The CDR3 is 14 amino acids. CDR3 region: CASSDPGRHETQYF. DNA for the CDR3: TGTGCCAGCAGCGACCCAGGGCGGCACGAGACCCAGTACTTC. Variable domain in full (rest from reference TRBV7-8 and TRBJ2-5): GAGVSQSPRYKVAKRGQDVALRCDPISGHVSLFWYQQALGQGPEFLTYFQNEAQLDKSGLPSDRFFAERPEGSVSTLKIQRTQQEDSAVYLCASSDPGRHETQYFGPGTRLLVL.

The chain is built from TRBV5-6 and TRBJ1-1; D might be TRBD1 (6 bases). This CDR3 is 13 amino acids long. Trimming removed 2 bases at V and 6 bases at J, with 11 bases between. The germline gives CDR1 SGHDT, CDR2 YYEEEE. CDR3 sequence reads: CASSFRGRAEAFF. DNA for the CDR3: TGTGCCAGCAGCTTCAGGGGCAGGGCTGAAGCTTTCTTT.

This clone has just one count. The chain has TRBV2 and TRBJ2-7; 11 bases map to TRBD1. The CDR3 extends over 16 amino acids. Germline lookup yields CDR1 SNHLY and CDR2 FYNNEI. V dropped 6 bases and J dropped 1; count of bases not matched to a gene: 8. The CDR3 nucleotides are TGTGCCAGCAGAGAAAGTGGGACAGGGGGTTCCTACGAGCAGTACTTC. As protein: CASRESGTGGSYEQYF. Combining the CDR3 with reference TRBV2 and TRBJ2-7 gives the whole variable domain EPEVTQTPSHQVTQMGQEVILRCVPISNHLYFYWYRQILGQKVEFLVSFYNNEISEKSEIFDDQFSVERPDGSNFTLKIRSTKLEDSAMYFCASRESGTGGSYEQYFGPGTRLTVT.

The chain recombines TRBV19 with TRBJ2-4; 11 positions agree with TRBD2. CDR1 is LNHDA and CDR2 is SQIVND in the germline V gene (reference sequence). Trimming took 2 bases from V and 0 from J; bases not matched to a gene: 9. The CDR3 covers 19 residues. CDR3 sequence: CASSIWAASGRTAKNIQYF. CDR3 DNA: TGTGCCAGTAGTATATGGGCCGCTAGCGGGAGGACAGCCAAAAACATTCAGTACTTC.

This clone was seen only once. The chain couples TRBV5-5 to TRBJ2-3; possible D gene TRBD2, 6 bases. The V gene's germline CDR1 is SGHKS and CDR2 YYEKEE (reference sequence). The CDR3 is 17 amino acids. V was shortened by 4 bases and J by 3 bases, with 21 bases between the two germline ends. In DNA, the CDR3 is TGTGCCAGCAGCGTTCAGCTTTTTCTAGCGAATACAGATACGCAGTATTTT. Protein: CASSVQLFLANTDTQYF.

As for this clone: One junction end disagrees with the germline gene, perhaps due to a read error. The J gene is TRBJ2-7, the V gene TRBV30; 10 positions agree with TRBD1. The CDR3 has 12 amino acids. CDR1 is GTSNPN and CDR2 is SVGIG in the germline V gene (reference sequence). This CDR3 is CAWSVPGQGQHF. The CDR3, as DNA: TGTGCCTGGTCAGTCCCGGGACAGGGGCAACACTTC.

Here the CDR3 DNA reads TGTGCCAGCAGCCAAAGAGGTGCAGGGGGCGAAACCGAGCAGTACTTC. Its protein is CASSQRGAGGETEQYF. The chain recombines TRBV3-1 (or the pseudogene TRBV3-2) with TRBJ2-7; 8 bases map to TRBD1. CDR3 length: 16 amino acids. Trimming took 2 bases from V and 6 from J; bases not matched to a gene: 12. The V gene's germline CDR1 is LGHDT and CDR2 YNNKEL (reference sequence).

This chain links TRBV30 with TRBJ2-5; TRBD1 is a possible D gene (5 bases). Germline CDR1 and CDR2: GTSNPN and SVGIG (reference sequence). V was clipped by 4 bases and J by 0 bases, with 6 bases between them. The CDR3 covers 12 residues. The CDR3 is CAWTGNQETQYF. In DNA form, the CDR3 reads TGTGCCTGGACAGGGAACCAAGAGACCCAGTACTTC.

This clone showed up just a few times. The V gene is TRBV6-1, the J gene TRBJ1-5; tentatively, D is TRBD1 (5 bases). This CDR3 has 16 amino acids. Per the germline V gene, CDR1 is MNHNS and CDR2 is SASEGT. The germline V and J ends were trimmed by 4 bases and 2 bases, with 15 bases remaining between them. The CDR3: CASSVSLGRGNQPQHF. CDR3 nucleotide sequence: TGTGCCAGCAGTGTAAGTCTTGGCAGGGGCAATCAGCCCCAGCATTTT.

V usage is TRBV28 and J usage is TRBJ1-4, with TRBD1 matching 7 bases. The germline V gene encodes CDR1 MDHEN and CDR2 SYDVKM. V trimming: 6 bases; J trimming: 5 bases; junction bases outside the gene matches: 6. CDR3 length equals 14 residues. In DNA form, the CDR3 reads TGTGCCAGCAGGGGGGGCAGGGGGAATGAAAAACTGTTTTTT. Its translation is CASRGGRGNEKLFF.

The J gene is TRBJ2-2, the V gene TRBV7-2; TRBD2 matches at 8 bases. This CDR3 spans 15 amino acids. V was clipped by 5 bases and J by 7 bases; unmatched bases: 9. CDR1 and CDR2 from the germline V gene are SGHTA and FQGNSA. In DNA form, the CDR3 reads TGTGCCAGCAGCCCTCAGCGGGGGTATAGCGGGGAGCTGTTTTTT. It specifies CASSPQRGYSGELFF. The full variable domain, in which reference TRBV7-2 and TRBJ2-2 provide the parts outside the CDR3, is GAGVSQSPSNKVTEKGKDVELRCDPISGHTALYWYRQSLGQGLEFLIYFQGNSAPDKSGLPSDRFSAERTGGSVSTLTIQRTQQEDSAVYLCASSPQRGYSGELFFGEGSRLTVL.

This sequence joins TRBV5-4 and TRBJ2-1; 8 bases agree with TRBD2. V dropped 5 bases and J dropped 7; count of bases not matched to a gene: 8. Germline V gives CDR1 SGHNT, CDR2 YYREEE (reference sequence). The CDR3 is 14 amino acids. In DNA, the CDR3 is TGTGCCAGCAGTGTAGCGGGGCCGGCGAATGAGCAGTTCTTC. Residues: CASSVAGPANEQFF.

This clone was seen once. This sequence joins TRBV7-3 and TRBJ1-1; D unclear. V shed 1 base and J shed 0 bases, with 6 bases lying between them. Looked up from germline, CDR1 is SGHTA and CDR2 is FQGTGA. The CDR3 consists of 14 residues. CDR3 DNA: TGTGCCAGCAGCTTAAGTGGCTTGAACACTGAAGCTTTCTTT. Protein product: CASSLSGLNTEAFF.

This clone was seen just once. The chain couples TRBV5-1 to TRBJ2-2; a weak D match, TRBD1 (6 bases). There are 15 residues in the CDR3. Trimming removed 4 bases from V and 0 bases from J, with 10 bases in between. Germline V gene lookup returns CDR1 SGHRS and CDR2 YFSETQ. The chain's CDR3 is CASSQGFSNTGELFF. CDR3 coding DNA: TGCGCCAGCAGCCAGGGGTTTTCGAACACCGGGGAGCTGTTTTTT.

The chain joins TRBV29-1 to TRBJ1-2, with 9 bases identical to TRBD1. Germline CDR1 and CDR2: SQVTM and ANQGSEA. The CDR3 has 12 residues. Trimming removed 7 bases from V and 8 bases from J; junction bases left unmatched: 8. The CDR3 DNA reads as TGCAGCGCCCAACAGGGGGCAGGGGGCTACACCTTC. This sequence encodes CSAQQGAGGYTF.

This clone appeared a few times. The chain combines TRBV5-4 with TRBJ2-2; possible D gene TRBD2, 5 bases. The germline CDR1 and CDR2 sequences are SGHNT and YYREEE (reference sequence). Trimming removed 4 bases from V and 4 bases from J, with 8 bases in between. CDR3 length equals 13 residues. The CDR3, as DNA: TGTGCCAGCAGCGGACTGGGCACCGGGGAGCTGTTTTTT. It translates to CASSGLGTGELFF.

The V gene is TRBV2, the J gene TRBJ2-3; D may be TRBD1 (5 bases). This CDR3 has 14 residues. CDR1 is SNHLY and CDR2 is FYNNEI in the germline V gene. V shed 7 bases and J shed 1 base, with 12 bases lying between them. This CDR3 is CASIGLRGTDTQYF. In DNA form, the CDR3 reads TGTGCCAGCATCGGGCTCAGGGGCACAGATACGCAGTATTTT.

The chain recombines TRBV5-1 with TRBJ2-7; 9 bases line up with TRBD1. CDR3 length: 14 residues. Germline CDR1 is SGHRS and CDR2 is YFSETQ. Losses at the gene ends were 4 bases for V and 7 bases for J; bases not matched to a gene: 9. CDR3 in amino acids: CASSDGQGLGEQYF. The DNA of the CDR3 is TGCGCCAGCAGCGATGGACAGGGGCTCGGGGAGCAGTACTTC.

This clone appeared once. The chain carries TRBV3-1 (or the pseudogene TRBV3-2) and TRBJ1-2; D is unresolved. Germline V lookup: CDR1 LGHDT, CDR2 YNNKEL (reference sequence). Trimming stripped 0 bases from V and 2 bases from J, with 13 bases between. This CDR3 has 16 residues. Here the CDR3 DNA reads TGTGCCAGCAGCCAAGATTTAGTGGCAGGAAACTATGGCTACACCTTC. This codes for CASSQDLVAGNYGYTF.